Following are 29 T cell receptor beta chains from one sample sequenced in a study of blood T cell repertoires in COVID-19. The method was immunoSEQ multiplex PCR; TCRdb's version includes in-frame clones alone and lacks a portion of them. Of 95,000 to 150,000 clones in the sample, over 80% are singletons; the top ten hold under 5%. Sample: PBMCs or T cells enriched from blood (not recorded which). Source of these receptors: a woman aged 25 to 45 who had recovered from COVID-19.

The chain employs TRBV15 and TRBJ1-2; 12 bases agree with TRBD1. The CDR3 consists of 20 residues. In germline, CDR1 is LNHNV, CDR2 YYDKDF (reference sequence). V was clipped by 3 bases and J by 4 bases; unmatched bases: 18. The CDR3 region is CATSSFPRGGTGGAAYGYTF. The DNA for the CDR3 is TGTGCCACCAGCAGCTTCCCCAGAGGCGGGACAGGGGGCGCGGCCTATGGCTACACCTTC.

V gene TRBV12-5 combines with J gene TRBJ2-3; D is unclear. CDR3 length: 13 amino acids. CDR1 LGHNT and CDR2 FRNRAP come from the germline V gene. V was pared by 6 bases and J by 4 bases, with 11 bases between. The CDR3 protein is CASGPNPADTQYF. The CDR3 DNA follows: TGTGCTAGTGGCCCCAATCCGGCAGATACGCAGTATTTT.

In DNA form, the CDR3 reads TGCGCCAGCAGCTTAACAGGGGGCGGCTCTGGAAACACCATATATTTT. Its translation is CASSLTGGGSGNTIYF. V usage is TRBV5-1 and J usage is TRBJ1-3, with 9 positions matching TRBD1. Germline CDR1 is SGHRS and CDR2 is YFSETQ. V gave up 2 bases and J gave up 0 bases; unmatched junction bases: 3. The CDR3 loop spans 16 amino acids.

This chain joins TRBV4-2 and TRBJ1-3; 11 bases agree with TRBD1. CDR3 length equals 15 residues. Germline values: CDR1 LGHNA, CDR2 YNFKEQ. V trimming: 4 bases; J trimming: 6 bases; junction bases outside the gene matches: 5. CDR3 DNA sequence: TGTGCCAGCAGCCTCCAGGGACAGGGGGTAAACACCATATATTTT. Encoded protein: CASSLQGQGVNTIYF.

The chain carries TRBV3-1 (or the pseudogene TRBV3-2) and TRBJ2-3; TRBD2 aligns across 7 bases. The J segment lost 0 bases and the V segment lost 4 bases, leaving 10 bases of the junction unmatched. This CDR3 spans 17 amino acids. CDR1 LGHDT and CDR2 YNNKEL come from the germline V gene (reference sequence). The chain's CDR3 is CASSRQLAGVSTDTQYF. The CDR3 DNA is TGTGCCAGCAGCCGACAGTTAGCGGGCGTCAGCACAGATACGCAGTATTTT.

This chain uses TRBV5-6 with TRBJ2-7; 11 nucleotides line up with TRBD1. The CDR3 is 16 residues long. Per the germline V gene, CDR1 is SGHDT and CDR2 is YYEEEE. V lost 4 bases, J lost 2 bases, and 8 bases stayed unmatched. The CDR3, as DNA: TGTGCCAGCAGCCGACCGCGGACAGGGGGCACCTACGAGCAGTACTTC. It translates to CASSRPRTGGTYEQYF.

The V gene is TRBV21-1, the J gene TRBJ2-7; TRBD1, as called in the table, went unchecked against the DNA. TRBV21-1 represents a pseudogene. The CDR3 loop spans 18 amino acids. Here the CDR3 reads CASSPRDRSPMLGYEQYF. The CDR3 region has the DNA TGTGCCAGCAGCCCCCGGGACAGGTCACCGATGTTGGGCTACGAGCAGTACTTC.

This chain joins TRBV18 and TRBJ2-7; 8 bases align to TRBD1. Trimming took 3 bases from V and 0 from J; bases not matched to a gene: 1. The CDR3 extends over 14 amino acids. Germline CDR1 is KGHSH and CDR2 is LQKENI. The CDR3 DNA reads as TGTGCCAGCTCACCGGGACAGGACTCCTACGAGCAGTACTTC. This sequence encodes CASSPGQDSYEQYF.

The chain combines TRBV27 with TRBJ2-5, with D tentatively TRBD2 (5 bases). Trimming removed 0 bases from V and 2 bases from J, with 10 bases in between. Germline CDR1 and CDR2: MNHEY and SMNVEV (reference sequence). The CDR3 has 15 residues. This CDR3 reads CASSLSESGQETQYF. In DNA, the CDR3 is TGTGCCAGCAGTTTATCAGAGAGCGGTCAAGAGACCCAGTACTTC.

The sample holds one count of this clone. The rearrangement uses TRBV7-2 and TRBJ1-4; the match to TRBD1 covers 7 bases. Germline values: CDR1 SGHTA, CDR2 FQGNSA. V gave up 5 bases and J gave up 6 bases; unmatched junction bases: 9. CDR3 size: 15 residues. CDR3 sequence (DNA): TGTGCCAGCAGCACCCGGACAGGAGACTATGAAAAACTGTTTTTT. Translating gives CASSTRTGDYEKLFF.

The V and J genes are TRBV28 and TRBJ2-7; TRBD2 agrees at 8 bases. Per the germline V gene, CDR1 is MDHEN and CDR2 is SYDVKM. Germline trimming cut 2 bases from V and 4 bases from J; bases unmatched to any gene: 4. The CDR3 consists of 14 residues. The CDR3 is CASSLAGGTYEQYF. In nucleotides, the CDR3 is TGTGCCAGCAGTTTAGCGGGAGGTACGTACGAGCAGTACTTC.

This chain uses TRBV28 with TRBJ2-3, with TRBD2 matching 10 bases. The germline CDR1 and CDR2 sequences are MDHEN and SYDVKM. The V gene end was trimmed by 5 bases and the J gene end by 2 bases; junction bases not matched to a gene: 7. The length of the CDR3 is 16 residues. In DNA, the CDR3 is TGTGCCAGCAGTACCCCCCTAGCGGGAGACACAGATACGCAGTATTTT. Translating it yields CASSTPLAGDTDTQYF.

The chain recombines TRBV6-6 with TRBJ2-1, with 9 bases identical to TRBD2. This CDR3 has 15 amino acids. V shed 6 bases, J shed 5 bases, and the junction held 8 bases outside the gene matches. Germline V gene lookup returns CDR1 MNHNY and CDR2 SVGAGI (reference sequence). DNA for the CDR3: TGTGCCAGCAGCCCCCTGACTAGCGGTCACAATGAGCAGTTCTTC. It encodes CASSPLTSGHNEQFF.

The chain employs TRBV14 and TRBJ2-5; 12 bases line up with TRBD2. Looked up from germline, CDR1 is SGHDN and CDR2 is FVKESK. The CDR3 extends over 18 amino acids. V was pared by 3 bases and J by 2 bases, with 10 bases of the junction left unmatched. CDR3 nucleotide sequence: TGTGCCAGCAGCCACTTCCGAGGGGGGACTAGCGGGCAAGAGACCCAGTACTTC. It specifies CASSHFRGGTSGQETQYF.

This chain links TRBV11-3 with TRBJ2-5; 11 bases are shared with TRBD2. V dropped 0 bases and J dropped 5; count of bases not matched to a gene: 17. The germline V gene encodes CDR1 SGHNT and CDR2 YENEEA. CDR3 length equals 20 residues. CDR3 sequence reads: CASSLEKEWAKSSGRETQYF. CDR3 in DNA: TGTGCCAGCAGCTTAGAAAAGGAATGGGCGAAGTCTAGCGGGAGGGAGACCCAGTACTTC.

The chain is built from TRBV9 and TRBJ1-3; tentatively, D is TRBD1 (5 bases). V was clipped by 4 bases and J by 0 bases, with 20 bases between them. This CDR3 is 18 amino acids long. The germline V gene encodes CDR1 SGDLS and CDR2 YYNGEE. This CDR3 is CASSPEGRLLSSGNTIYF. In DNA, the CDR3 is TGTGCCAGCAGCCCGGAGGGGAGACTCTTATCCTCTGGAAACACCATATATTTT.

This chain connects TRBV7-2 to TRBJ2-5; 12 bases align to TRBD2. After removal of 5 bases from V and 5 bases from J, the junction contained 9 bases not matched to a gene. The germline V gene encodes CDR1 SGHTA and CDR2 FQGNSA. CDR3 length: 16 residues. The CDR3 reads CASSPTSGSSWETQYF. The CDR3 DNA is TGTGCCAGCAGCCCGACTAGCGGGAGCAGTTGGGAGACCCAGTACTTC.

The V and J genes are TRBV11-3 and TRBJ2-3; D unclear. V was trimmed by 4 bases and J by 1 base, leaving 15 bases between them. The CDR3 has 16 residues. Germline CDR1 and CDR2: SGHNT and YENEEA. CDR3 in DNA: TGTGCCAGCAGCTCGCCGAACCATAGAGGCACAGATACGCAGTATTTT. Encoded protein: CASSSPNHRGTDTQYF.

The chain recombines TRBV2 with TRBJ1-1, with D hard to call. V lost 6 bases and J 0 bases, leaving 8 bases between the germline ends. Germline CDR1 is SNHLY and CDR2 is FYNNEI. The CDR3 runs to 13 residues. CDR3 nucleotide sequence: TGTGCCAGCAGGCGGCAGATGAACACTGAAGCTTTCTTT. This codes for CASRRQMNTEAFF.

The chain has TRBV27 and TRBJ2-1; 9 nucleotides line up with TRBD2. Germline assignment: CDR1 MNHEY and CDR2 SMNVEV (reference sequence). Unmatched junction bases numbered 13, after V lost 3 bases and J lost 7 bases. This CDR3 spans 17 amino acids. The CDR3 region has the DNA TGTGCCAGCAGTTTGCGACTAGCGGCGACGGACAAGAATGAGCAGTTCTTC. It specifies CASSLRLAATDKNEQFF.

The rearrangement links TRBV7-8 to TRBJ2-5; the match to TRBD2 covers 14 bases. Germline V gene data show CDR1 as SGHVS and CDR2 as FQNEAQ. With 1 base clipped from V and 5 bases from J, the junction kept 6 bases outside the gene matches. The CDR3 length is 17 residues. The CDR3 DNA reads TGTGCCAGCAGCTTAGGGGGACTAGCGGGAGTGGGGGAGACCCAGTACTTC. Translating it yields CASSLGGLAGVGETQYF.

This sequence joins TRBV29-1 and TRBJ1-4, with a tentative D call TRBD1 (5 bases). Germline assignment: CDR1 SQVTM and CDR2 ANQGSEA. Trimming removed 0 bases from V and 8 bases from J, with 13 bases in between. The CDR3 runs 14 residues. The CDR3, as DNA: TGCAGCGTTGAAGAAGTGGGGCATCAGGAAAAACTGTTTTTT. Translating it yields CSVEEVGHQEKLFF.

The gene calls are TRBV28 and TRBJ2-7; D gene ambiguous. Looked up from germline, CDR1 is MDHEN and CDR2 is SYDVKM. This CDR3 has 15 residues. Trimming shortened V by 10 bases and J by 0 bases, and 19 bases separated the two germline ends. The CDR3 bases are TGTGCCACCAAGACCCGGCGACGGAGCTCCTACGAGCAGTACTTC. This sequence encodes CATKTRRRSSYEQYF.

The V gene is TRBV9, the J gene TRBJ2-3; tentative D call: TRBD2 (6 bases). Germline lookup yields CDR1 SGDLS and CDR2 YYNGEE. The CDR3 spans 13 residues. V shed 2 bases and J shed 8 bases, with 12 bases lying between them. CDR3 coding DNA: TGTGCCAGCAGCGTTGGGGGAGGTGTTACGCAGTATTTT. Its translation: CASSVGGGVTQYF.

J is TRBJ1-2 and V is TRBV5-5, with D uncertain. Trimming pared 3 bases from V and 8 bases from J, leaving 14 bases between. CDR1 and CDR2 (germline): SGHKS, YYEKEE (reference sequence). This CDR3 comprises 13 residues. The CDR3 DNA sequence: TGTGCCAGCAGCTCCTTGGGGAGCGCGGGCTACACCTTC. Protein sequence: CASSSLGSAGYTF.

The chain links TRBV28 to TRBJ2-5; TRBD2 aligns across 14 bases. J gave up 5 bases and V 6 bases, and 17 bases lay outside the gene matches. This CDR3 spans 19 amino acids. In germline, CDR1 is MDHEN, CDR2 SYDVKM. The CDR3 nucleotides read TGTGCCAGCAGGACTATGGGGACTAGCGGGAGCCCCTCGGGGGAGACCCAGTACTTC. Residues: CASRTMGTSGSPSGETQYF.

The chain has TRBV19 and TRBJ1-1; 7 bases line up with TRBD1. With V trimmed by 5 bases and J by 4 bases, 10 bases remained unmatched. Germline-derived CDR1 and CDR2 are LNHDA and SQIVND (reference sequence). CDR3 size: 15 residues. For the CDR3, the DNA is TGTGCCAGTAGTCCAGCCAGACAGGGAGGCACTGAAGCTTTCTTT. It encodes CASSPARQGGTEAFF.

V usage is TRBV5-4 and J usage is TRBJ2-5, with 13 bases aligning to TRBD2. The V and J ends lost 4 bases and 5 bases, in that order; junction bases with no gene match: 2. Germline loops: CDR1 SGHNT, CDR2 YYREEE (reference sequence). CDR3 length: 14 amino acids. The CDR3 spells CASSPGLAGETQYF. Written as DNA, the CDR3 is TGTGCCAGCAGCCCGGGACTAGCGGGGGAGACCCAGTACTTC. Complete variable domain (other parts from reference TRBV5-4 and TRBJ2-5): ETGVTQSPTHLIKTRGQQVTLRCSSQSGHNTVSWYQQALGQGPQFIFQYYREEENGRGNFPPRFSGLQFPNYSSELNVNALELDDSALYLCASSPGLAGETQYFGPGTRLLVL.

V gene TRBV30 combines with J gene TRBJ1-5, with 8 bases fitting TRBD1. The J segment lost 5 bases and the V segment lost 1 base, leaving 7 bases of the junction unmatched. There are 15 residues in the CDR3. Germline CDR1 and CDR2: GTSNPN and SVGIG (reference sequence). The CDR3 DNA is TGTGCCTGGAGTGGGACCGGGACAGGCTATCAGCCCCAGCATTTT. Translated: CAWSGTGTGYQPQHF.